Each of the 16 T cell receptor beta chains below was sequenced from the same sample in a study of chemoradiotherapy in HPV16-positive cancers. The table came from immunoSEQ multiplex PCR; TCRdb's copy has only in-frame clones and leaves some out. The sample contains approximately 29,000 clones, 75% to 90% of which appear only once. The source was blood, collected from a patient who underwent chemoradiotherapy. The receptors were sampled from a human donor with HPV-associated anogenital cancer.

The J gene is TRBJ2-1, the V gene TRBV5-1; 8 bases agree with TRBD2. CDR1 and CDR2 (germline): SGHRS, YFSETQ. CDR3 length: 15 amino acids. With V trimmed by 2 bases and J by 5 bases, 6 bases remained unmatched. The CDR3 region has the DNA TGCGCCAGCAGCTTTACGGGGGGGCCGGACAATGAGCAGTTCTTC. Residues: CASSFTGGPDNEQFF.

This clone occurred a few times. The genes are TRBV27 and TRBJ1-6, with D unclear. The CDR3 has 16 residues. The germline CDR1 and CDR2 sequences are MNHEY and SMNVEV (reference sequence). Trimming left V 0 bases short and J 6 bases short, with 12 bases between. The CDR3 reads CASSLSQWPTNSPLHF. CDR3 DNA: TGTGCCAGCAGTTTATCTCAGTGGCCGACTAATTCACCCCTCCACTTT.

This sequence joins TRBV7-3 and TRBJ1-1; 8 bases align to TRBD1. Germline V gene data show CDR1 as SGHTA and CDR2 as FQGTGA. The junction had 1 base not matched to a gene; V was cut back by 2 bases and J by 2 bases. This CDR3 spans 14 amino acids. The CDR3: CASSLGQGNTEAFF. DNA of the CDR3: TGTGCCAGCAGCTTAGGACAGGGAAACACTGAAGCTTTCTTT.

Worth noting for this clone: At one end the junction does not follow the germline gene, possibly because of a read error. This CDR3 is CASSPGQSNTEELFF. DNA for the CDR3: TGTGCCAGCTCACCGGGACAGTCGAACACCGAGGAGCTGTTTTTT. The V call is TRBV18, the J call TRBJ2-2, with 7 bases lining up with TRBD1. Germline V CDR1 and CDR2: KGHSH, LQKENI. The CDR3 contains 15 residues.

The V and J genes are TRBV5-6 and TRBJ2-7; possibly TRBD1 for D (7 bases). The CDR3 is 13 amino acids. The V and J ends lost 4 bases and 2 bases respectively, with 10 bases between them. CDR1 is SGHDT and CDR2 is YYEEEE in the germline V gene. CDR3 protein: CASSAGQPYEQYF. CDR3 coding DNA: TGTGCCAGCAGCGCGGGACAGCCCTACGAGCAGTACTTC.

As concerns this clone: The junction differs from germline at one of its ends, possibly a read error. The chain uses TRBV7-9 and TRBJ2-3; D possibly corresponds to TRBD1 (6 bases). The CDR3 sequence is 13 residues long. Germline-derived CDR1 and CDR2 are SEHNR and FQNEAQ (reference sequence). The CDR3, as DNA: TGTGCCGGCAGGGGCCTTGACACAGATACGCAGTATTTT. This sequence encodes CAGRGLDTDTQYF. The full variable domain, its missing parts supplied by reference TRBV7-9 and TRBJ2-3, is DTGVSQNPRHKITKRGQNVTFRCDPISEHNRLYWYRQTLGQGPEFLTYFQNEAQLEKSRLLSDRFSAERPKGSFSTLEIQRTEQGDSAMYLCAGRGLDTDTQYFGPGTRLTVL.

V and J are TRBV5-5 and TRBJ1-1; D gene uncertain. Germline CDR1 reads SGHKS; CDR2 reads YYEKEE (reference sequence). V was cut by 0 bases and J by 5 bases, with 5 bases left in between. CDR3 length equals 12 residues. The CDR3 bases are TGTGCCAGCAGCTTGGACGGAACTGAAGCTTTCTTT. It codes for CASSLDGTEAFF. Full variable domain (rest looked up from reference TRBV5-5 and TRBJ1-1): DAGVTQSPTHLIKTRGQQVTLRCSPISGHKSVSWYQQVLGQGPQFIFQYYEKEERGRGNFPDRFSARQFPNYSSELNVNALLLGDSALYLCASSLDGTEAFFGQGTRLTVV.

This clone was seen a handful of times. The rearrangement uses TRBV5-1 and TRBJ1-1; tentatively, D is TRBD1 (5 bases). The V gene's germline CDR1 is SGHRS and CDR2 YFSETQ. V was cut by 0 bases and J by 0 bases, with 12 bases left in between. CDR3 length: 16 residues. The CDR3 here is CASSLDGGVMNTEAFF. In nucleotides, the CDR3 is TGCGCCAGCAGCTTGGACGGGGGAGTTATGAACACTGAAGCTTTCTTT.

The V gene is TRBV18, the J gene TRBJ1-1; D not certain. CDR1 is KGHSH, CDR2 LQKENI, per germline. This CDR3 comprises 14 residues. The V gene lost 3 bases and the J gene lost 0 bases, with 8 bases spanning the gap. Written as DNA, the CDR3 is TGTGCCAGCTCACCTACCGTCATGAACACTGAAGCTTTCTTT. Translation: CASSPTVMNTEAFF.

The chain combines TRBV7-9 with TRBJ2-1; 8 bases align to TRBD2. The CDR3 sequence is 17 residues long. Germline loops: CDR1 SEHNR, CDR2 FQNEAQ (reference sequence). The V segment lost 5 bases and the J segment 6 bases; nucleotides outside the gene matches: 15. For the CDR3, the DNA is TGTGCCAGCAGCCGGGGGACGGGGGGGCCTTCTAGCAATGAGCAGTTCTTC. Amino acids: CASSRGTGGPSSNEQFF.

The chain combines TRBV4-1 with TRBJ2-3; D not resolved. The V and J ends lost 2 bases and 2 bases respectively, with 2 bases between them. This CDR3 is 12 amino acids long. The germline gives CDR1 MGHRA, CDR2 YSYEKL. Here the CDR3 reads CASSQPTDTQYF. In nucleotides, the CDR3 is TGCGCCAGCAGCCAACCCACAGATACGCAGTATTTT.

This chain connects TRBV29-1 to TRBJ1-3; a weak D match, TRBD1 (5 bases). Looked up from germline, CDR1 is SQVTM and CDR2 is ANQGSEA. The CDR3 sequence is 15 residues long. Trimming removed 2 bases from V and 2 bases from J, with 13 bases in between. In DNA form, the CDR3 reads TGCAGCGTTGAATGGGCGGGGGGGGCTGGAAACACCATATATTTT. This encodes CSVEWAGGAGNTIYF.

This clone came up a few times. The J gene is TRBJ1-1, the V gene TRBV20-1; D gene uncertain. V lost 4 bases and J 14 bases, leaving 11 bases between the germline ends. CDR1 is DFQATT, CDR2 SNEGSKA, per germline (reference sequence). The CDR3 length is 9 residues. The CDR3 sequence is CSAMRDQFF. CDR3 DNA sequence: TGCAGTGCTATGAGGGATCAGTTCTTT.

V and J are TRBV28 and TRBJ1-4; tentatively, D is TRBD1 (6 bases). There are 15 residues in the CDR3. CDR1 and CDR2 (germline): MDHEN, SYDVKM. V lost 5 bases to trimming and J lost 5 bases, with 15 bases between them. CDR3 region: CASSEITQGNEKLFF. The CDR3 nucleotides read TGTGCCAGCAGTGAAATAACTCAGGGGAATGAAAAACTGTTTTTT.

V is TRBV5-4 and J is TRBJ2-5, with D possibly TRBD2 on 6 matching bases. Trimming took 0 bases from V and 7 from J, leaving 16 bases between them. There are 15 residues in the CDR3. Germline CDR1 SGHNT, CDR2 YYREEE (reference sequence). The CDR3 spells CASSLVPVGTGTQYF. The CDR3 nucleotides are TGTGCCAGCAGCTTGGTTCCCGTAGGGACTGGGACCCAGTACTTC.

The CDR3 region is CSASSQRGSYNEQFF. The CDR3 region has the DNA TGCAGCGCCTCCAGTCAGCGAGGCTCCTACAATGAGCAGTTCTTC. V and J are TRBV29-1 and TRBJ2-1; D is undetermined. The CDR3 covers 15 residues. Trimming removed 7 bases at V and 0 bases at J, with 16 bases between. Germline values: CDR1 SQVTM, CDR2 ANQGSEA.